This T cell receptor beta chain was obtained from a study of response to subunit inactivated influenza vaccine. General study findings and limits: Authors suggested each seasonal influenza vaccination recruits few new T cells.

This clonotype showed up many times. No antigen is known for it. Trimming stripped 5 bases from V and 4 bases from J, with 16 bases between. CDR1 and CDR2 (germline): DFQATT, SNEGSKA (reference sequence). The CDR3 extends over 14 amino acids. TCRdb reprocessed the RT-PCR reads with MiXCR, giving one entry per CDR3 protein. The sample lists fewer than 200,000 distinct CDR3 sequences; about 9% were seen once. The sequenced sample was non-naive T cells sorted from PBMCs, obtained on the day of vaccination. This chain links TRBV20-1 with TRBJ2-3; D perhaps matches TRBD2 (7 bases). The TCR originated in a man aged 50-60 years who received an inactivated influenza vaccine. DNA for the CDR3: TGCAGTGCTGGGGGGGGCAGCGGCGCAGATACGCAGTATTTT. It specifies CSAGGGSGADTQYF.